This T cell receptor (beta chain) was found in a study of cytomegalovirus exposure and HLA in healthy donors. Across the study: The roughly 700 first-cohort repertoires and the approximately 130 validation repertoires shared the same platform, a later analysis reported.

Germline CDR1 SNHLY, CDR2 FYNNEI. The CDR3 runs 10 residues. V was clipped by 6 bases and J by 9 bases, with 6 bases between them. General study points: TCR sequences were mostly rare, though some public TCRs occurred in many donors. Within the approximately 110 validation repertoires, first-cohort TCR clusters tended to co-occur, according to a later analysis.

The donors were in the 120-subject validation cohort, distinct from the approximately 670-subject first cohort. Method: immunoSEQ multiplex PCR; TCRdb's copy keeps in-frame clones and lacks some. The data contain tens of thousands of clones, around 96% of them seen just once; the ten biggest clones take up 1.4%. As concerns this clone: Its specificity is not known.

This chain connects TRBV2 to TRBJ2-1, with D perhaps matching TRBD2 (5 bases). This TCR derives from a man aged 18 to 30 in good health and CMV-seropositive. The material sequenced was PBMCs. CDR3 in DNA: TGTGCCAGCAGCGGGGTTGAGCAGTTCTTC. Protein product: CASSGVEQFF.